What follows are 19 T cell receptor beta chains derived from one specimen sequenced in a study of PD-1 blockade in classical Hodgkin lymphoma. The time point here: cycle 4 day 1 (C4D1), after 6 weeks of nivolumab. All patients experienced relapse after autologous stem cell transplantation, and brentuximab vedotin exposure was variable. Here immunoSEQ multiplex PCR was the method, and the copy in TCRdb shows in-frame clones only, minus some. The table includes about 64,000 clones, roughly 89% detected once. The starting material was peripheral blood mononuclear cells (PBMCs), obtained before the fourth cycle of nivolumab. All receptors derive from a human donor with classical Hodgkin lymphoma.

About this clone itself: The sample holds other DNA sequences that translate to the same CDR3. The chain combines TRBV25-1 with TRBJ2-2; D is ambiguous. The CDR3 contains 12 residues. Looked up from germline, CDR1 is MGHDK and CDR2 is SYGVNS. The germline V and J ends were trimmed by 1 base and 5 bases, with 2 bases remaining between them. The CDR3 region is CASSEWTGELFF. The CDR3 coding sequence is TGTGCCAGCAGTGAATGGACCGGGGAGCTGTTTTTT. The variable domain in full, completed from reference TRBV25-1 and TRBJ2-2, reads EADIYQTPRYLVIGTGKKITLECSQTMGHDKMYWYQQDPGMELHLIHYSYGVNSTEKGDLSSESTVSRIRTEHFPLTLESARPSHTSQYLCASSEWTGELFFGEGSRLTVL.

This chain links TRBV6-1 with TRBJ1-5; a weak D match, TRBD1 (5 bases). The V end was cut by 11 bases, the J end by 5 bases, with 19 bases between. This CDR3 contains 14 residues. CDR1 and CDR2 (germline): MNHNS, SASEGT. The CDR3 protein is CAGSPGTLDQPQHF. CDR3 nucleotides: TGTGCCGGATCTCCCGGGACCCTCGATCAGCCCCAGCATTTT.

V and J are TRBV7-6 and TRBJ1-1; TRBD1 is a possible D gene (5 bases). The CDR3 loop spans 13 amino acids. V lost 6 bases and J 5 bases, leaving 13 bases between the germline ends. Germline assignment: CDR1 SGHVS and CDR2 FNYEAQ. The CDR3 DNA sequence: TGTGCCAGCAGTGAATACAGGAATACTGAAGCTTTCTTT. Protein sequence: CASSEYRNTEAFF.

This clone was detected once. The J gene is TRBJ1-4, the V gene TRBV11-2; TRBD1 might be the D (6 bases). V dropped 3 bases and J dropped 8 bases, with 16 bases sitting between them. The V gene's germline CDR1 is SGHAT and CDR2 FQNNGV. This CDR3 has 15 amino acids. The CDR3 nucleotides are TGTGCCAGCAGCTTGTGGTACGGGGGGCGCGAAAAACTGTTTTTT. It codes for CASSLWYGGREKLFF.

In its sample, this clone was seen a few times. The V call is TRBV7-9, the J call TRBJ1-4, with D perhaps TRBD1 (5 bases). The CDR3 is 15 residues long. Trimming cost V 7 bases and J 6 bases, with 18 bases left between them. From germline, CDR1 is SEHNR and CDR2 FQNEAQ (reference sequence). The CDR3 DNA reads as TGTGCCAGCACCCGGTTGACGGGGGGGGATGAAAAACTGTTTTTT. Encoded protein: CASTRLTGGDEKLFF.

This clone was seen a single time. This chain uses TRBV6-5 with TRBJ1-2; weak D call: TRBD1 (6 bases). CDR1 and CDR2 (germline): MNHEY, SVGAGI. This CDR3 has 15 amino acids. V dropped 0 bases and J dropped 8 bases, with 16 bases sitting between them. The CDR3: CASSYSQGSAKGYTF. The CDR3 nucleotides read TGTGCCAGCAGTTACTCACAGGGTTCCGCTAAAGGCTACACCTTC.

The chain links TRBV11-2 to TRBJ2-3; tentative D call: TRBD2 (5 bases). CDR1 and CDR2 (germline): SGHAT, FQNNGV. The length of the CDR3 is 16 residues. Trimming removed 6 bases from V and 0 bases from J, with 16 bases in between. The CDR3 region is CASRYQRSLSTDTQYF. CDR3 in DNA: TGTGCCAGCAGATACCAGCGGTCTCTCAGCACAGATACGCAGTATTTT.

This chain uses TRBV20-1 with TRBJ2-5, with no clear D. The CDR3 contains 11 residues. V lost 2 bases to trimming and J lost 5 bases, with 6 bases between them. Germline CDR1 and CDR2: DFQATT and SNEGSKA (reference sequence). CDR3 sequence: CSARKGETQYF. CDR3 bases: TGCAGTGCTAGAAAAGGGGAGACCCAGTACTTC.

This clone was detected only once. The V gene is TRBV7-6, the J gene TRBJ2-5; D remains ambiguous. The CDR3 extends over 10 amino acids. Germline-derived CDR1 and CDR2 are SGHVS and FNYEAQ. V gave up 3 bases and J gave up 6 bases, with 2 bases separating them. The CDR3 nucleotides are TGTGCCAGCAGCTTGAAGACCCAGTACTTC. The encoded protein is CASSLKTQYF.

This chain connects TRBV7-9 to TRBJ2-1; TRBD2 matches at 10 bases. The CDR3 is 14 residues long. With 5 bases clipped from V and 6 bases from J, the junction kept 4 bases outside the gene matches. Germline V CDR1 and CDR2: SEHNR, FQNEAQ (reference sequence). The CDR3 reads CASSISSGGNEQFF. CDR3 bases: TGTGCCAGCAGCATATCTAGCGGGGGCAATGAGCAGTTCTTC.

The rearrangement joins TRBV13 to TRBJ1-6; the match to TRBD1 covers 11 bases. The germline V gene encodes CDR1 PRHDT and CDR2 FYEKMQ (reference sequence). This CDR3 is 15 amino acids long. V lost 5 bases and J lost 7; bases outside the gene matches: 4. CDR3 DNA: TGTGCCAGCAGCCGAGGACAGGGGGCGAATTCACCCCTCCACTTT. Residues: CASSRGQGANSPLHF.

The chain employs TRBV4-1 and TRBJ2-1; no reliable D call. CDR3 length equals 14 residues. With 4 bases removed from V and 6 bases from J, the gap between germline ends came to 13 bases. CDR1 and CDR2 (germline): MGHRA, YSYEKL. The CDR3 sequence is CASSPSVVINEQFF. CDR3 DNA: TGCGCCAGCAGCCCAAGTGTCGTCATCAATGAGCAGTTCTTC.

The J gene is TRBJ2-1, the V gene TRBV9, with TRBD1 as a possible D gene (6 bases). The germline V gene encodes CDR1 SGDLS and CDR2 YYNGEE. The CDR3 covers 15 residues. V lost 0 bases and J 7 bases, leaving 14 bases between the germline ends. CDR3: CASSVDQQQGNEQFF. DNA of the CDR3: TGTGCCAGCAGCGTAGACCAGCAGCAGGGGAATGAGCAGTTCTTC. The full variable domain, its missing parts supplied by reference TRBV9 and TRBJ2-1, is DSGVTQTPKHLITATGQRVTLRCSPRSGDLSVYWYQQSLDQGLQFLIQYYNGEERAKGNILERFSAQQFPDLHSELNLSSLELGDSALYFCASSVDQQQGNEQFFGPGTRLTVL.

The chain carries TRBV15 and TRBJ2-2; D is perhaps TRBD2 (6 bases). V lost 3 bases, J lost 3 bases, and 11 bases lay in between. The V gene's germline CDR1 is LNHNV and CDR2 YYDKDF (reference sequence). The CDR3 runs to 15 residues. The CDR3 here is CATSSSDYHTGELFF. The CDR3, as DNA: TGTGCCACCAGCAGTTCGGACTACCACACCGGGGAGCTGTTTTTT.

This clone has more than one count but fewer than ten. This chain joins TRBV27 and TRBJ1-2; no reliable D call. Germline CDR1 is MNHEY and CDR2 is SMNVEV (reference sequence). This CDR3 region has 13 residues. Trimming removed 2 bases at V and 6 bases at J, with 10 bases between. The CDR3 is CASSLQMGNGYTF. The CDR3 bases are TGTGCCAGCAGTTTACAGATGGGGAATGGCTACACCTTC.

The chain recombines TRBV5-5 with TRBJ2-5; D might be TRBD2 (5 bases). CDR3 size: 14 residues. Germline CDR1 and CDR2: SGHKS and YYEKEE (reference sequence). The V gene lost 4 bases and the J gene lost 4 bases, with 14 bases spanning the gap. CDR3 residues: CASSPNTLGETQYF. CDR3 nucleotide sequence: TGTGCCAGCAGCCCGAACACACTAGGAGAGACCCAGTACTTC. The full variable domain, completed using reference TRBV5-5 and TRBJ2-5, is DAGVTQSPTHLIKTRGQQVTLRCSPISGHKSVSWYQQVLGQGPQFIFQYYEKEERGRGNFPDRFSARQFPNYSSELNVNALLLGDSALYLCASSPNTLGETQYFGPGTRLLVL.

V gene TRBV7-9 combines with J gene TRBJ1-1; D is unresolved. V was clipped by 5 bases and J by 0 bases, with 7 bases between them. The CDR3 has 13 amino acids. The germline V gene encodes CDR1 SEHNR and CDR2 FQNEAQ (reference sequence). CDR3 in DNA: TGTGCCAGCAGCCCGCTTATGAACACTGAAGCTTTCTTT. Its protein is CASSPLMNTEAFF.

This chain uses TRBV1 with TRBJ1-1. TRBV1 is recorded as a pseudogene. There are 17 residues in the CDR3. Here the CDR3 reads CTSSHPPGPPFPHEAFF. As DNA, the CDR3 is TGCACCAGCAGCCACCCCCCGGGCCCACCATTTCCTCATGAAGCTTTCTTT.

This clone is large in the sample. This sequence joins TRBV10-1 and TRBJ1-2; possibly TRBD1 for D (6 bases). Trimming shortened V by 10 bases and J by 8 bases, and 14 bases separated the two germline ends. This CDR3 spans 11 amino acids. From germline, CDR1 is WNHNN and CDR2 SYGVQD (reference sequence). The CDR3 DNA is TGCGCCACACAGGGTCCGGACGGCTACACCTTC. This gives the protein CATQGPDGYTF.